This T cell receptor (beta chain) appears in the sequencing data of a study of blood T cells in healthy people across ages. General study results and limits: It was not possible, with unsorted PBMCs, to conclusively compare naive and antigen-experienced cells.

This clonotype was seen repeatedly, ten times or more. The antigen is undetermined. With 6 bases clipped from V and 9 bases from J, the junction kept 10 bases outside the gene matches. The CDR3 is 12 amino acids. Germline CDR1 is SQVTM and CDR2 is ANQGSEA. Caucasian individuals from Russia who were healthy and aged roughly 6 to 95 acted as donors. For the second PCR, which ran for roughly 7 to 11 cycles, a sample-barcoded 5' primer and a J-beta primer mix were used. Unique molecular identifiers of 12 random nucleotides labeled each cDNA. Via MiXCR, TCRdb re-called the 5' RACE reads, giving one row per CDR3 protein. The sample shows around 650,000 distinct CDR3 sequences, around 43% of them seen only once.

The sample comprised blood. This chain links TRBV29-1 with TRBJ2-7, with TRBD1 matching over 8 bases. The receptor's source is a man older than 75 in good health. CDR3 DNA: TGCAGCGTGAGATGGGACAGGCTAGGGCAGTACTTC. It translates to CSVRWDRLGQYF.